This TCR beta chain was recorded in a study of CD8 T cells in ankylosing spondylitis. In regard to this clonotype: No antigen is known for it.

By quantitative 5'-RACE with molecular barcodes, the TCR beta libraries were made. TCRdb passed the 5' RACE reads through MiXCR, listing each CDR3 protein once. The data contain fewer than 550,000 distinct CDR3 sequences, approximately 5% of them seen just once; the ten biggest clones take up approximately 4%. Germline V gene data show CDR1 as MNHEY and CDR2 as SVGEGT. The ends were cut back, 5 bases at V and 4 bases at J, with 10 bases in the middle. CDR3 length equals 13 residues. General observations from the study: Certain motif variants had earlier appeared in reactive arthritis synovial fluid and blood. Clones tied to disease were said to be significantly enriched in matched ankylosing spondylitis synovial fluid. Made up of 7 to 9 highly homologous variants, a TCR beta motif appeared characteristic of ankylosing spondylitis blood. Peripheral blood samples showed relatively rare disease-linked clones, and these clones were CD8+.

Source material: blood, either unsorted or a sorted T cell fraction (not recorded which). The rearrangement uses TRBV6-2 or TRBV6-3 and TRBJ2-3; unclear D gene. The receptor comes from a male donor with ankylosing spondylitis. Written as DNA, the CDR3 is TGTGCCAGCAGTCCCGCTTGGGCAGATACGCAGTATTTT. As protein: CASSPAWADTQYF.